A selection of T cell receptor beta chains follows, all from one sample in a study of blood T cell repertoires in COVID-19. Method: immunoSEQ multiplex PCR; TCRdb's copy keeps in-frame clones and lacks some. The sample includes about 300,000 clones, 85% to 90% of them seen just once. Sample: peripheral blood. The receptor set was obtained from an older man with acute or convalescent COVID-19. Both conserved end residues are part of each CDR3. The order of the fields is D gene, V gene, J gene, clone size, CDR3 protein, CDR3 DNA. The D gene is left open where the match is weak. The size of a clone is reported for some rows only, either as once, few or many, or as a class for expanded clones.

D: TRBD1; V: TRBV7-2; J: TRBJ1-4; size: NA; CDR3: CASSSSGQGGEKLFF; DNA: TGTGCCAGCAGCTCCTCGGGACAGGGTGGCGAAAAACTGTTTTTT
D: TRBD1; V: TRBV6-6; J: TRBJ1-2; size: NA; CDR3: CASSPPRQGLRGYTF; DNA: TGTGCCAGCAGCCCGCCCCGACAGGGGTTGCGTGGCTACACCTTC
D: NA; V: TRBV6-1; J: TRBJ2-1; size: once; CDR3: CASSDGTWREFF; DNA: TGTGCCAGCAGTGACGGGACTTGGCGGGAGTTCTTC
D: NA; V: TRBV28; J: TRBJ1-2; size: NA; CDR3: CASSLGNEVGYTF; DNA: TGTGCCAGCAGTTTAGGTAACGAGGTTGGCTACACCTTC
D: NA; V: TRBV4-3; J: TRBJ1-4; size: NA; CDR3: CASSLRGPNEKLFF; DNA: TGCGCCAGCAGCCTCAGGGGTCCAAATGAAAAACTGTTTTTT
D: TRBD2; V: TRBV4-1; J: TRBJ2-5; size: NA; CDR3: CASSQDNSSGNRETQYF; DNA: TGCGCCAGCAGCCAAGATAATTCTAGCGGGAATCGAGAGACCCAGTACTTC
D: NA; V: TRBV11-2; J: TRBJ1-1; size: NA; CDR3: CASSLVSYTEAFF; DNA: TGTGCCAGCAGCTTAGTATCCTACACTGAAGCTTTCTTT
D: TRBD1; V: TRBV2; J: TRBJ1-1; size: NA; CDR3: CASSREQGAEAFF; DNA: TGTGCCAGCAGTAGGGAGCAGGGGGCTGAAGCTTTCTTT
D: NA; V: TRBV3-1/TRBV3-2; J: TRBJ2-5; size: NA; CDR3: CASSPRGYQETQYF; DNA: TGTGCCAGCAGCCCCCGGGGGTACCAAGAGACCCAGTACTTC
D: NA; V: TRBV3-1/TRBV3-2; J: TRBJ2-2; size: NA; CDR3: CASSQQTRTGELFF; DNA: TGTGCCAGCAGCCAACAAACTAGAACCGGGGAGCTGTTTTTT
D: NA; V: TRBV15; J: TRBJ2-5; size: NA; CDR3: CATSRGGFSETQYF; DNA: TGTGCCACCAGCAGAGGCGGTTTTTCGGAGACCCAGTACTTC
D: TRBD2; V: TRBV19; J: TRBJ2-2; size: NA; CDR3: CASSISGGGTGELFF; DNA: TGTGCCAGTAGTATTAGCGGGGGAGGAACCGGGGAGCTGTTTTTT
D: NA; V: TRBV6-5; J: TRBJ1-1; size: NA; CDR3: CASSSWATTEAFF; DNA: TGTGCCAGCAGTTCCTGGGCGACCACTGAAGCTTTCTTT
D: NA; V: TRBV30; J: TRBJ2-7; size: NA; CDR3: CAWSPVNYEQYF; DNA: TGTGCCTGGAGCCCGGTAAACTACGAGCAGTACTTC
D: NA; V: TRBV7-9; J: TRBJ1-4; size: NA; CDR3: CASSLASLDEKLFF; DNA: TGTGCCAGCAGCTTAGCCAGCCTAGATGAAAAACTGTTTTTT
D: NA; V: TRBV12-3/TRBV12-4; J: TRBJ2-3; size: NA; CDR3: CAMLAAGDTQYF; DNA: TGTGCCATGTTAGCGGCGGGGGATACGCAGTATTTT
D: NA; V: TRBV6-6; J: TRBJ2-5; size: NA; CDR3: CASGRTANQETQYF; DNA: TGTGCCAGCGGCCGGACAGCTAACCAAGAGACCCAGTACTTC
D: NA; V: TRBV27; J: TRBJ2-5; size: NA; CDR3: CASSLYRETQYF; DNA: TGTGCCAGCAGTTTATATCGAGAGACCCAGTACTTC
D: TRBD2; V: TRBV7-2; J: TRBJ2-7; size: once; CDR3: CASSYGGGEQYF; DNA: TGTGCCAGCAGCTATGGGGGGGGCGAGCAGTACTTC
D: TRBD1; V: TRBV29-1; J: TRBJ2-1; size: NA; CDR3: CSHVGGQGLYNEQFF; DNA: TGCAGCCATGTGGGGGGACAGGGGCTTTACAATGAGCAGTTCTTC
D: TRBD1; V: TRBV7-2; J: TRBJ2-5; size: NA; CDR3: CASSTGTGKETQYF; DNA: TGTGCCAGCAGCACCGGGACAGGGAAAGAGACCCAGTACTTC
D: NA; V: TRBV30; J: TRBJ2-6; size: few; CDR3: CAWRTGANVLTF; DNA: TGTGCCTGGCGTACTGGGGCCAACGTCCTGACTTTC
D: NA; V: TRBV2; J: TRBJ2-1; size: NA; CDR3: CASSEGEWEKFF; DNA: TGTGCCAGCAGTGAAGGGGAGTGGGAGAAGTTCTTC
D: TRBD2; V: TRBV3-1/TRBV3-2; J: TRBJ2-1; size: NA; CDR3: CASSLTLAGGIEQFF; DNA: TGTGCCAGCAGCCTAACACTAGCGGGGGGGATTGAGCAGTTCTTC
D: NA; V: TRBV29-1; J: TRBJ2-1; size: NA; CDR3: CSVNQGPEQFF; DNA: TGCAGCGTTAATCAGGGGCCGGAGCAGTTCTTC
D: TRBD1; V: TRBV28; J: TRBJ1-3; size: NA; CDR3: CASSFQTGAGNTIYF; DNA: TGTGCCAGCAGTTTTCAGACAGGGGCAGGAAACACCATATATTTT
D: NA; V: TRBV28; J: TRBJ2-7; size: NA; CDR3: CASSIIASPPYEQYF; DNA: TGTGCCAGCAGCATCATAGCGAGCCCCCCCTACGAGCAGTACTTC
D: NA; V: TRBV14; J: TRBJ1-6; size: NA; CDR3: CASSRGGYNSPLHF; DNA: TGTGCCAGCAGTCGAGGGGGCTATAATTCACCCCTCCACTTT
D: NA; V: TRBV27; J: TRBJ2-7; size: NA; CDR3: CASRRTVTYEQYF; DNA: TGTGCCAGCAGGAGGACTGTAACCTACGAGCAGTACTTC
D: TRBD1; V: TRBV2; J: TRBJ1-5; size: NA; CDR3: CASLGQGGQPQHF; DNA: TGTGCCAGCCTGGGACAGGGAGGTCAGCCCCAGCATTTT
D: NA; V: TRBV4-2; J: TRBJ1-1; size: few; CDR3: CASSQGRQSGGWITEAFF; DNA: TGTGCCAGCAGCCAAGGTAGACAGAGTGGAGGGTGGATCACTGAAGCTTTCTTT
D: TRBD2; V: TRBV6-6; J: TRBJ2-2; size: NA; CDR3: CASSYQRGDTGELFF; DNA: TGTGCCAGCAGTTACCAGCGGGGGGACACCGGGGAGCTGTTTTTT
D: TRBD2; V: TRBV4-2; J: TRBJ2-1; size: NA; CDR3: CASSQLFSGRGNEQFF; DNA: TGTGCCAGCAGCCAACTTTTTAGCGGGAGGGGCAATGAGCAGTTCTTC
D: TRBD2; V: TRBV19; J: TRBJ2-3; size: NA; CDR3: CASRQLAGGSDTQYF; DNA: TGTGCCAGTAGGCAACTAGCGGGAGGTTCTGATACGCAGTATTTT
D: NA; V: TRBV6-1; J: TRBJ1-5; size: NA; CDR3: CASSEEEWRVNQPQHF; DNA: TGTGCCAGCAGTGAAGAAGAATGGAGGGTGAATCAGCCCCAGCATTTT
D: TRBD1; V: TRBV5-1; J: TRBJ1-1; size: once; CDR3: CASSRNGQVNTEAFF; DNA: TGCGCCAGCAGCCGCAACGGACAGGTGAACACTGAAGCTTTCTTT
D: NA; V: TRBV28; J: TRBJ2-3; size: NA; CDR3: CASRTTGGGTDTQYF; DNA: TGTGCCAGCAGAACGACTGGCGGGGGCACAGATACGCAGTATTTT
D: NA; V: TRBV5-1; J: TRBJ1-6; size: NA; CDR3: CASSLAQGRGSPLHF; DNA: TGCGCCAGCAGCTTGGCTCAGGGGCGCGGGTCACCCCTCCACTTT
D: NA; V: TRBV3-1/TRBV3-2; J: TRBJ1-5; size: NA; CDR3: CASSQQKDMPQHF; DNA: TGTGCCAGCAGCCAACAGAAAGACATGCCCCAGCATTTT
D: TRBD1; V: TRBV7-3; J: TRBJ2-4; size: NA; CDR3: CASSPQGQGSNIQYF; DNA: TGTGCCAGCAGCCCCCAGGGACAGGGGTCGAACATTCAGTACTTC
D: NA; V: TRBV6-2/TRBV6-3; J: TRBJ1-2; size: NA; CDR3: CASSYPGKGAYGYTF; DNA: TGTGCCAGCAGTTACCCAGGGAAAGGGGCCTATGGCTACACCTTC
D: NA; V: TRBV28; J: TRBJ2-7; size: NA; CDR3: CASSLGDYEQYF; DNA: TGTGCCAGCAGTTTGGGCGACTACGAGCAGTACTTC
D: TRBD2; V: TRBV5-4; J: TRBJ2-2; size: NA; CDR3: CASSSVAGGPGELFF; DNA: TGTGCCAGCAGCTCAGTAGCGGGGGGGCCCGGGGAGCTGTTTTTT
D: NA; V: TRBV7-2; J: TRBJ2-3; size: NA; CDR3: CASSSTGPTDTQYF; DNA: TGTGCCAGCAGCTCGACAGGCCCCACAGATACGCAGTATTTT
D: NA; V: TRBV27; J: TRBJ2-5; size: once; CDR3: CASSLRIQETQYF; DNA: TGTGCCAGCAGCCTGCGGATCCAAGAGACCCAGTACTTC
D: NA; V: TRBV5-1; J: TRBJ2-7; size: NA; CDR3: CASSLAPGSSYEQYF; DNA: TGCGCCAGCAGCTTGGCGCCGGGAAGCTCCTACGAGCAGTACTTC
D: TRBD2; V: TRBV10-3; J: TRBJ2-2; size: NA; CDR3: CAISGPGGGSVGELFF; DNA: TGTGCCATCAGTGGTCCGGGCGGGGGGTCCGTCGGGGAGCTGTTTTTT
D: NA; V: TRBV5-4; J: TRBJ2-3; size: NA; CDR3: CASSVSKMSKDTQYF; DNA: TGTGCCAGCAGCGTTTCGAAAATGAGTAAAGATACGCAGTATTTT
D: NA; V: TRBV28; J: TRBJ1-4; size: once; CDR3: CASSRDNEKLFF; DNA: TGTGCCAGCAGTCGCGATAATGAAAAACTGTTTTTT
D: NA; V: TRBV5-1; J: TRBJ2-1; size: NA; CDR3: CASSLTSSYNEQFF; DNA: TGCGCCAGCAGCTTAACTAGCTCCTACAATGAGCAGTTCTTC
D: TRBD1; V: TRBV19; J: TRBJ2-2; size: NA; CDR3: CASRLRQGITGELFF; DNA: TGTGCCAGTCGTCTTAGACAGGGAATAACCGGGGAGCTGTTTTTT
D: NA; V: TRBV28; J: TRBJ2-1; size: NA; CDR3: CASSLSSGATYNEQFF; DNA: TGTGCCAGCAGTTTATCCAGTGGGGCTACCTACAATGAGCAGTTCTTC